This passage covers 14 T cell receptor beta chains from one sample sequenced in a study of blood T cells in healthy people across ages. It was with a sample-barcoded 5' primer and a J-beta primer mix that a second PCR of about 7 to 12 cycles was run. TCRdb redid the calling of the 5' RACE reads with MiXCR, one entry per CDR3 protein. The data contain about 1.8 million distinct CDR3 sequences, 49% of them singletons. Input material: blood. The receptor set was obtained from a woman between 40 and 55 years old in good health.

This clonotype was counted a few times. In DNA form, the CDR3 reads TGTGCCAGCAGCCCGAACCCGTTACAGGGATTTGGTGAAAAACTGTTTTTT. Translated, it gives CASSPNPLQGFGEKLFF. V gene TRBV27 combines with J gene TRBJ1-4, with D possibly TRBD1 on 6 matching bases. Germline V gene sequence: CDR1 MNHEY, CDR2 SMNVEV (reference sequence). The ends were cut back, 6 bases at V and 7 bases at J, with 24 bases in the middle. There are 17 residues in the CDR3.

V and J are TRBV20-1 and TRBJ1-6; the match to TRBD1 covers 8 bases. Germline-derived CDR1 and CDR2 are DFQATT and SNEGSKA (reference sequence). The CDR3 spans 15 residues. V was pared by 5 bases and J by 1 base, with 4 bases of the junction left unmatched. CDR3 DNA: TGCAGTGCTCCGGACAGGGCGTCCTATAATTCACCCCTCCACTTT. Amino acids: CSAPDRASYNSPLHF.

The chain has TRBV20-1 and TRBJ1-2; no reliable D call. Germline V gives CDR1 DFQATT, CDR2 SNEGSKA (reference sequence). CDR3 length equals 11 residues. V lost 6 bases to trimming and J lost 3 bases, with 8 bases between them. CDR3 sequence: CSAIRDYGYTF. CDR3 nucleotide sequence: TGCAGTGCGATCAGAGACTATGGCTACACCTTC.

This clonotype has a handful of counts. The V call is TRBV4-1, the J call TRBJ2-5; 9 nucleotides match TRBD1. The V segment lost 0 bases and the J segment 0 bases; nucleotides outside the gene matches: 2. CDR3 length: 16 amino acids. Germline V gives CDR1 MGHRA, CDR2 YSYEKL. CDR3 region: CASSQDGTGYQETQYF. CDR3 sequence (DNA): TGCGCCAGCAGCCAAGACGGGACAGGGTACCAAGAGACCCAGTACTTC.

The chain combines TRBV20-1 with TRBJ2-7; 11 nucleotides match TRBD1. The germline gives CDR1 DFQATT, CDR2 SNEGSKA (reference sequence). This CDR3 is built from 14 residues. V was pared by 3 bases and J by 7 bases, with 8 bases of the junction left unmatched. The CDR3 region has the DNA TGCAGTGCTAGGGACAGGGGGCGAGTTATTGAGCAGTACTTC. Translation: CSARDRGRVIEQYF.

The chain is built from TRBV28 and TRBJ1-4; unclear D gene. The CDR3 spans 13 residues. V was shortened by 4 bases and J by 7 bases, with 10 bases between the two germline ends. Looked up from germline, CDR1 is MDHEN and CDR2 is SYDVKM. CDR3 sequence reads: CASSYDRGEKLFF. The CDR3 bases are TGTGCCAGCAGTTACGATCGGGGTGAAAAACTGTTTTTT.

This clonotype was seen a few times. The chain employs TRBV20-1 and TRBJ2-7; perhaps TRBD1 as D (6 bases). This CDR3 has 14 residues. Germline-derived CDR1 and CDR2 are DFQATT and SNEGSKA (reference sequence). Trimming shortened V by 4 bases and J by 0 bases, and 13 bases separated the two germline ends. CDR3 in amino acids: CSAKAQGISYEQYF. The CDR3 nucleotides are TGCAGTGCTAAAGCCCAGGGGATCTCCTACGAGCAGTACTTC.

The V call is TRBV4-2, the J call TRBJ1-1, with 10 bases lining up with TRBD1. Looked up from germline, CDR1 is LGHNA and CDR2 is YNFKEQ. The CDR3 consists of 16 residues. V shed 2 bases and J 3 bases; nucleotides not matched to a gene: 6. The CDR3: CASSQPRQGADTEAFF. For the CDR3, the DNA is TGTGCCAGCAGCCAACCAAGACAGGGGGCAGACACTGAAGCTTTCTTT.

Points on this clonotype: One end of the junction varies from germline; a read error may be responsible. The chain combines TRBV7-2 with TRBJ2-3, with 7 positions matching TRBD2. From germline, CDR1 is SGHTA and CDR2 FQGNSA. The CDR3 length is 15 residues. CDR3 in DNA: TGTGCTAGCAGCTTAGTGGCGGGGGTCGCAGATACGCAGTATTTT. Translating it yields CASSLVAGVADTQYF.

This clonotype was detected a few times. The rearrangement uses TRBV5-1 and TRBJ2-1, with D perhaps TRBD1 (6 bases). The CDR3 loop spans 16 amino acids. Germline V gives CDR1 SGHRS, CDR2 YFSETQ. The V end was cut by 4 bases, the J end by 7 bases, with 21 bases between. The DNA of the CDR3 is TGCGCCAGCAGCCCCCCTGTGGCTGGACAGTTAAATGAGCAGTTCTTC. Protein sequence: CASSPPVAGQLNEQFF.

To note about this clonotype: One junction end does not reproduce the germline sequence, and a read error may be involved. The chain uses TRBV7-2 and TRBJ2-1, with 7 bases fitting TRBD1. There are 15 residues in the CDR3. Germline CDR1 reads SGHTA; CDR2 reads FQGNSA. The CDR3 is CASSLGQGSYSEQFF. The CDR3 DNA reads TGTGCCAGCAGCTTAGGACAGGGATCCTACAGTGAGCAGTTCTTC. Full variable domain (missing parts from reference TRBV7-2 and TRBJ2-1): GAGVSQSPSNKVTEKGKDVELRCDPISGHTALYWYRQSLGQGLEFLIYFQGNSAPDKSGLPSDRFSAERTGGSVSTLTIQRTQQEDSAVYLCASSLGQGSYSEQFFGPGTRLTVL.

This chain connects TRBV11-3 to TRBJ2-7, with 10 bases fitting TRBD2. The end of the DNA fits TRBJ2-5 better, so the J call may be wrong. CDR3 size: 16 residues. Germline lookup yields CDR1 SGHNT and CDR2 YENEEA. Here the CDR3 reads CASSFGVAGGVETQYF. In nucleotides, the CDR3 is TGTGCCAGCAGCTTCGGAGTAGCGGGGGGAGTTGAGACCCAGTACTTC.

CDR3 residues: CASSTWGGTDTQYF. In DNA form, the CDR3 reads TGTGCCAGCAGCACTTGGGGGGGCACAGATACGCAGTATTTT. The chain is built from TRBV7-2 and TRBJ2-3; D is perhaps TRBD2 (6 bases). The V gene's germline CDR1 is SGHTA and CDR2 FQGNSA. The CDR3 spans 14 residues. Trimming removed 5 bases from V and 1 base from J, with 10 bases in between.

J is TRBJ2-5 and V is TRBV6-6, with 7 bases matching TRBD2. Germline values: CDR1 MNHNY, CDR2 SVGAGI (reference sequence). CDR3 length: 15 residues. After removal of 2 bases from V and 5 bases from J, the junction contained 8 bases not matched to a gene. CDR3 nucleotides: TGTGCCAGCAGTTACCCTCAGCGGGGATTGGAGACCCAGTACTTC. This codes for CASSYPQRGLETQYF.